Listed here are 11 T cell receptor beta chains from one sample, sequenced in a study of cytomegalovirus exposure and HLA in healthy donors. PCR primers comprised 60 Vbeta and 13 Jbeta primers. Data came from immunoSEQ multiplex PCR; TCRdb stores just in-frame clones and leaves some out. The profile covers about 230,000 clones, with approximately 84% appearing a single time and 0.55% to 0.7% taken by the ten largest. Sequencing used PBMCs. The origin of the receptors is a woman aged 40-49 years in good health and CMV-seronegative.

The V and J genes are TRBV28 and TRBJ1-6; the D gene is possibly TRBD1 (5 bases). V was pared by 2 bases and J by 7 bases, with 18 bases between. The CDR3 runs to 17 residues. The germline V gene encodes CDR1 MDHEN and CDR2 SYDVKM. The CDR3 nucleotides are TGTGCCAGCAGTTTAATGGCAGGGAGGGTAGGAAATTCACCCCTCCACTTT. This translates into CASSLMAGRVGNSPLHF.

CDR3 protein: CASRPQGARTEAFF. In nucleotides, the CDR3 is TGTGCCAGCAGGCCACAGGGGGCGCGGACTGAAGCTTTCTTT. J is TRBJ1-1 and V is TRBV27, with 9 bases aligning to TRBD1. Germline trimming cut 6 bases from V and 5 bases from J; bases unmatched to any gene: 7. Germline CDR1 is MNHEY and CDR2 is SMNVEV (reference sequence). The CDR3 contains 14 residues.

This chain links TRBV11-2 with TRBJ1-6, with no clear D. V was pared by 8 bases and J by 0 bases, with 5 bases between. Germline-derived CDR1 and CDR2 are SGHAT and FQNNGV. The CDR3 is 13 residues long. CDR3 in amino acids: CASRSSYNSPLHF. CDR3 nucleotide sequence: TGTGCCAGCCGTAGCTCCTATAATTCACCCCTCCACTTT.

This chain links TRBV4-1 with TRBJ2-7; possibly TRBD2 for D (5 bases). The CDR3 totals 16 residues. Germline CDR1 MGHRA, CDR2 YSYEKL. Trimming took off 0 bases at V and 2 bases at J, with 14 bases between the two ends. CDR3: CASSQERGISTYEQYF. The CDR3 DNA is TGCGCCAGCAGCCAAGAACGGGGAATTTCAACCTACGAGCAGTACTTC.

The count of this clone is one. This chain connects TRBV7-6 to TRBJ2-1; a weak D match, TRBD2 (5 bases). The ends were cut back, 5 bases at V and 12 bases at J, with 11 bases in the middle. CDR3 length: 11 amino acids. Germline values: CDR1 SGHVS, CDR2 FNYEAQ. The CDR3 coding sequence is TGTGCCAGCAGCCTGGGCGGAGGGCAGTTCTTC. It translates to CASSLGGGQFF.

This clone showed up just a few times. The chain recombines TRBV10-3 with TRBJ2-5; TRBD1 is a possible D gene (5 bases). Per the germline V gene, CDR1 is ENHRY and CDR2 is SYGVKD. The CDR3 runs to 13 residues. Trimming removed 7 bases from V and 3 bases from J, with 12 bases in between. In DNA form, the CDR3 reads TGTGCCATCATGGGATCCAGGGAAGAGACCCAGTACTTC. Its translation: CAIMGSREETQYF.

The genes are TRBV4-2 and TRBJ1-1; 12 positions match TRBD1. Germline trimming cut 4 bases from V and 1 base from J; bases unmatched to any gene: 7. Germline V gives CDR1 LGHNA, CDR2 YNFKEQ. The CDR3 has 17 residues. CDR3: CASSPPGQGARNTEAFF. The CDR3 bases are TGTGCCAGCAGCCCTCCGGGACAGGGGGCACGGAACACTGAAGCTTTCTTT.

V usage is TRBV9 and J usage is TRBJ2-6; the D gene is possibly TRBD1 (6 bases). V lost 4 bases and J 4 bases, leaving 12 bases between the germline ends. Germline CDR1 is SGDLS and CDR2 is YYNGEE. This CDR3 contains 15 residues. This CDR3 reads CASSLTGFGANVLTF. The CDR3 DNA follows: TGTGCCAGCAGCTTGACAGGCTTCGGGGCCAACGTCCTGACTTTC.

Notes on this clone: At one end, the junction sequence differs from germline, possibly due to a read error. CDR3 sequence reads: CSSSDWDQPQHF. CDR3 sequence (DNA): TGTTCCAGCAGCGACTGGGATCAGCCCCAGCATTTT. The chain has TRBV7-9 and TRBJ1-5; unclear D gene. The CDR3 spans 12 residues. Germline V gene lookup returns CDR1 SEHNR and CDR2 FQNEAQ (reference sequence).

V and J are TRBV7-2 and TRBJ1-1; weak D call: TRBD1 (6 bases). V lost 2 bases and J lost 11, with 15 bases in between. Germline assignment: CDR1 SGHTA and CDR2 FQGNSA. This CDR3 spans 13 amino acids. The CDR3, as DNA: TGTGCCAGCAGCTTAAGGACAGTCCCCAGTGCTTTCTTT. It translates to CASSLRTVPSAFF.

The V gene is TRBV7-2, the J gene TRBJ2-2, with D tentatively TRBD1 (6 bases). The V gene's germline CDR1 is SGHTA and CDR2 FQGNSA. This CDR3 is built from 16 residues. Trimming shortened V by 0 bases and J by 4 bases, and 12 bases separated the two germline ends. Here the CDR3 DNA reads TGTGCCAGCAGCTTAGCTCAGGGGTCCTTCACCGGGGAGCTGTTTTTT. Amino acid sequence: CASSLAQGSFTGELFF.